What follows describes a single T cell receptor beta chain. Its antigen is currently unknown. Germline CDR1 and CDR2: SEHNR and FQNEAQ (reference sequence). CDR3 length: 17 residues. V was clipped by 2 bases and J by 4 bases; unmatched bases: 13. These data are taken from a study of post-analysis software for immune sequencing data. Study-wide findings and caveats: The authors found that F measure strongly co-clustered same-batch samples. TRBV5-6, TRBV5-1 and TRBV20-1 were among 4 or 5 TRBV segments more frequent in patients than controls.

TCR beta cDNA libraries included unique molecular identifiers. In TCRdb, the PCR reads were re-called with MiXCR into one record per CDR3 protein. The sample carries hundreds of thousands of distinct CDR3 sequences, 59% recorded once. The receptor was derived from a girl aged 2 to 9 with multiple sclerosis. The sample consisted of blood. The V and J genes are TRBV7-9 and TRBJ1-2; TRBD1 aligns across 7 bases. CDR3 coding DNA: TGTGCCAGCAGCTTAAGGAGGGGGGACAGAAACTTCTATGGCTACACCTTC. Translation: CASSLRRGDRNFYGYTF.